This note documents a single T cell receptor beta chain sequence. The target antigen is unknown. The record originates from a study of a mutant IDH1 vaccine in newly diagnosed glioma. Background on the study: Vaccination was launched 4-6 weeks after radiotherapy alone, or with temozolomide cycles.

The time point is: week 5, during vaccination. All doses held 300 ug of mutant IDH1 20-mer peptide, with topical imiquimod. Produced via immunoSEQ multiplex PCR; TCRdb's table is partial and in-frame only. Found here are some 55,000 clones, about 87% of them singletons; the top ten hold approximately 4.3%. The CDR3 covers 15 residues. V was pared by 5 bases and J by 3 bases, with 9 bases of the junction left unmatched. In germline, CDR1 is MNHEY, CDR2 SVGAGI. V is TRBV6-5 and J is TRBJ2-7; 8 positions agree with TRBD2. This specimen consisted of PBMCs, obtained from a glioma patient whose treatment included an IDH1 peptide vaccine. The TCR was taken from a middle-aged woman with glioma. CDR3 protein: CASSPSGSLYYEQYF. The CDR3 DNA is TGTGCCAGCAGTCCCAGCGGGAGCCTCTACTACGAGCAGTACTTC.